The sequence of this TCR beta chain was determined in a study of naive and memory T cell subsets. Study outcomes and limitations: A clonotype means one alpha or beta sequence, not an alpha/beta pair. RNA-based TCR counts may shift with T cell activation and differentiation.

The CDR3 is 16 residues long. Trimming cost V 5 bases and J 2 bases, with 13 bases left between them. Germline V gives CDR1 SGHTA, CDR2 FQGNSA. Both TRBC1 and TRBC2 were covered by a beta constant-region primer of two equimolar oligonucleotides. TCRdb fed the UMI-ligation and nested PCR reads into MiXCR, producing one record per CDR3 protein. Of over 75,000 distinct CDR3 sequences listed, less than 15% are singletons. Cells stained for CD3, CD4, CD8, CD45RA and CD27 were sorted into four subsets. This clonotype was counted only a few times. The antigen remains unidentified. The source of this sequence is a human donor in good health. The chain carries TRBV7-2 and TRBJ2-6, with a weak D call TRBD1 (6 bases). The sequencing sample was made of central memory CD4+ T cells from blood. The CDR3: CASSPQGLAGANVLTF. The DNA for the CDR3 is TGTGCCAGCAGCCCCCAGGGGTTGGCTGGGGCCAACGTCCTGACTTTC. Full variable domain (remainder filled in from reference TRBV7-2 and TRBJ2-6): GAGVSQSPSNKVTEKGKDVELRCDPISGHTALYWYRQSLGQGLEFLIYFQGNSAPDKSGLPSDRFSAERTGGSVSTLTIQRTQQEDSAVYLCASSPQGLAGANVLTFGAGSRLTVL.